This T cell receptor (beta chain) comes out of a study of T cell responses to AZD1222 COVID-19 vaccine. Overall study results and limits: Baseline serology detected seropositivity in only 5 to 7 AZD1222 recipients. Sampled repertoires all dated from after the peak T cell response.

The method was immunoSEQ multiplex PCR; TCRdb's version includes in-frame clones alone and lacks a portion of them. The sample comprises nearly 110,000 clones, about 90% of which are singletons, and 7.5% to 9.5% rests with the top ten. Concerning this clone itself: Its antigen is undetermined.

V was shortened by 10 bases and J by 5 bases, with 24 bases between the two germline ends. Per germline, CDR1 ENHRY and CDR2 SYGVKD. This CDR3 spans 16 amino acids. This specimen was peripheral blood, taken 28 days after the second AZD1222 dose. The TCR was taken from an adult who received the AZD1222 COVID-19 vaccine. V gene TRBV10-3 combines with J gene TRBJ2-1; D is possibly TRBD2 (5 bases). The CDR3 region has the DNA TGTGCCACACAAGACTACAGAGCAGTGGTGGACAATGAGCAGTTCTTC. This sequence encodes CATQDYRAVVDNEQFF.